One and the same sample provided the 24 T cell receptor beta chains below, sequenced in a study of blood T cell repertoires in COVID-19. TCRdb keeps only in-frame clones here, not all; method: immunoSEQ multiplex PCR. The table has approximately 140,000 clones, around 80% seen once. Sequenced material: peripheral blood. The receptors come from a man aged 55 to 70 with active or convalescent COVID-19.

The V call is TRBV7-2, the J call TRBJ2-7; no definite D call. Trimming stripped 5 bases from V and 2 bases from J, with 10 bases between. CDR1 is SGHTA, CDR2 FQGNSA, per germline. This CDR3 region has 13 residues. Here the CDR3 reads CASSQDLTYEQYF. The CDR3 DNA reads as TGTGCCAGCAGCCAAGACTTGACCTACGAGCAGTACTTC.

The chain links TRBV7-8 to TRBJ2-2, with 7 bases fitting TRBD2. CDR3 length: 16 amino acids. Germline V CDR1 and CDR2: SGHVS, FQNEAQ. Trimming cost V 2 bases and J 2 bases; bases outside gene matches: 5. CDR3: CASSLKRGRNTGELFF. The CDR3 DNA reads TGTGCCAGCAGCTTAAAGCGCGGGAGAAACACCGGGGAGCTGTTTTTT. Filled out from reference TRBV7-8 and TRBJ2-2, the complete variable domain reads GAGVSQSPRYKVAKRGQDVALRCDPISGHVSLFWYQQALGQGPEFLTYFQNEAQLDKSGLPSDRFFAERPEGSVSTLKIQRTQQEDSAVYLCASSLKRGRNTGELFFGEGSRLTVL.

This clone was picked up a small number of times. In DNA, the CDR3 is TGTGCCAGCAGCTCGGAGGAAGGGGGTACGCAGTATTTT. Protein: CASSSEEGGTQYF. This chain links TRBV7-3 with TRBJ2-3, with D tentatively TRBD1 (6 bases). Germline V gene sequence: CDR1 SGHTA, CDR2 FQGTGA. V lost 4 bases and J lost 8, with 13 bases in between. The length of the CDR3 is 13 residues.

The rearrangement joins TRBV18 to TRBJ2-7; 9 positions agree with TRBD2. The germline V gene encodes CDR1 KGHSH and CDR2 LQKENI. V lost 4 bases and J lost 3; bases outside the gene matches: 4. CDR3 length: 14 residues. CDR3 in amino acids: CASSQLAGLYEQYF. For the CDR3, the DNA is TGTGCCAGCTCACAACTAGCGGGTCTCTACGAGCAGTACTTC. Full variable domain (remainder filled in from reference TRBV18 and TRBJ2-7): NAGVMQNPRHLVRRRGQEARLRCSPMKGHSHVYWYRQLPEEGLKFMVYLQKENIIDESGMPKERFSAEFPKEGPSILRIQQVVRGDSAAYFCASSQLAGLYEQYFGPGTRLTVT.

The CDR3 loop is CASSIREDTQYF. Written as DNA, the CDR3 is TGTGCCAGTAGTATAAGAGAAGATACGCAGTATTTT. The rearrangement links TRBV19 to TRBJ2-3; D ambiguous. V was trimmed by 2 bases and J by 5 bases, leaving 5 bases between them. CDR1 is LNHDA and CDR2 is SQIVND in the germline V gene (reference sequence). CDR3 size: 12 residues.

This clone was seen more than once but under ten times. V is TRBV18 and J is TRBJ2-7; possibly TRBD2 for D (5 bases). CDR1 is KGHSH and CDR2 is LQKENI in the germline V gene. V gave up 3 bases and J gave up 5 bases, with 14 bases separating them. The CDR3 is 14 residues long. Here the CDR3 DNA reads TGTGCCAGCTCACCCGATAGCGCGTCCGACGAGCAGTACTTC. Translated: CASSPDSASDEQYF.

V and J are TRBV7-9 and TRBJ2-7; D is perhaps TRBD1 (5 bases). This CDR3 comprises 12 residues. CDR1 and CDR2 from the germline V gene are SEHNR and FQNEAQ (reference sequence). Trimming shortened V by 3 bases and J by 5 bases, and 8 bases separated the two germline ends. For the CDR3, the DNA is TGTGCCAGCAGCTTCAGGGTACACGAGCAGTACTTC. Translating it yields CASSFRVHEQYF.

The CDR3 protein is CAWSVWRDNSPLHF. The CDR3 DNA follows: TGTGCCTGGAGTGTATGGAGGGACAATTCACCCCTCCACTTT. V and J are TRBV30 and TRBJ1-6, with a possible D match to TRBD1 (5 bases). This CDR3 region has 14 residues. Per the germline V gene, CDR1 is GTSNPN and CDR2 is SVGIG (reference sequence). V lost 0 bases and J lost 7, with 10 bases in between.

The gene calls are TRBV18 and TRBJ2-2; 7 bases fit TRBD1. The V gene's germline CDR1 is KGHSH and CDR2 LQKENI. The CDR3 is made up of 14 amino acids. Trimming took 3 bases from V and 5 from J; bases not matched to a gene: 3. The CDR3 DNA reads TGTGCCAGCTCACCTCCGACAGGGACCGGGGAGCTGTTTTTT. Translating gives CASSPPTGTGELFF.

This CDR3 is CASRPGQGGNSPLHF. In DNA, the CDR3 is TGTGCCAGCAGGCCGGGACAGGGTGGTAATTCACCCCTCCACTTT. The chain is built from TRBV2 and TRBJ1-6; 9 nucleotides agree with TRBD1. The V segment lost 6 bases and the J segment 6 bases; nucleotides outside the gene matches: 6. The CDR3 runs 15 residues. CDR1 and CDR2 (germline): SNHLY, FYNNEI.

The CDR3 DNA is TGTGCCAGCAGGCCGGGGGCCTACGAGCAGTACTTC. This encodes CASRPGAYEQYF. The V gene is TRBV6-6, the J gene TRBJ2-7; D perhaps matches TRBD2 (6 bases). V lost 6 bases and J lost 2, with 8 bases in between. The CDR3 covers 12 residues. Per germline, CDR1 MNHNY and CDR2 SVGAGI (reference sequence).

There are a few counts of this clone. The genes are TRBV5-1 and TRBJ2-2; TRBD2 agrees at 9 bases. From germline, CDR1 is SGHRS and CDR2 YFSETQ. After removal of 4 bases from V and 6 bases from J, the junction contained 13 bases not matched to a gene. This CDR3 contains 17 residues. The CDR3 loop reads CASSPAGGRAEAGELFF. The CDR3 DNA follows: TGCGCCAGCAGCCCCGCCGGCGGGAGGGCCGAGGCCGGGGAGCTGTTTTTT.

The V call is TRBV12-3 or TRBV12-4, the J call TRBJ1-5; 7 bases line up with TRBD1. Trimming took 7 bases from V and 5 from J; bases not matched to a gene: 5. The CDR3 has 13 amino acids. The CDR3 protein is CASTRGVHQPQHF. The DNA of the CDR3 is TGTGCCAGCACCAGGGGGGTTCATCAGCCCCAGCATTTT.

This chain uses TRBV7-9 with TRBJ2-7; 9 bases are a match to TRBD1. CDR3 length equals 15 residues. Germline assignment: CDR1 SEHNR and CDR2 FQNEAQ (reference sequence). Trimming at V came to 5 bases and at J to 3 bases, leaving 8 bases not matched to a gene. CDR3 residues: CASSPLRTGVYEQYF. The CDR3 nucleotides are TGTGCCAGCAGCCCCCTGAGGACAGGGGTCTACGAGCAGTACTTC.

The chain employs TRBV4-3 and TRBJ2-3, with 8 bases aligning to TRBD2. The CDR3 has 17 residues. The V segment lost 0 bases and the J segment 5 bases; nucleotides outside the gene matches: 10. Germline CDR1 LGHNA, CDR2 YSLEER. The CDR3 region is CASSQDRVGLAGDTQYF. CDR3 coding DNA: TGCGCCAGCAGCCAAGATCGGGTGGGGCTAGCGGGAGATACGCAGTATTTT.

J is TRBJ2-3 and V is TRBV9; the match to TRBD2 covers 10 bases. Germline lookup yields CDR1 SGDLS and CDR2 YYNGEE. This CDR3 has 15 residues. V was clipped by 3 bases and J by 2 bases; unmatched bases: 3. The CDR3 is CASSAGTSDTDTQYF. Written as DNA, the CDR3 is TGTGCCAGCAGCGCCGGGACTAGCGACACAGATACGCAGTATTTT. The entire variable domain, with the rest obtained from reference TRBV9 and TRBJ2-3, is as follows: DSGVTQTPKHLITATGQRVTLRCSPRSGDLSVYWYQQSLDQGLQFLIQYYNGEERAKGNILERFSAQQFPDLHSELNLSSLELGDSALYFCASSAGTSDTDTQYFGPGTRLTVL.

The V gene is TRBV7-3, the J gene TRBJ1-1, with 7 bases aligning to TRBD1. Germline V gene lookup returns CDR1 SGHTA and CDR2 FQGTGA. Losses at the gene ends were 4 bases for V and 11 bases for J; bases not matched to a gene: 10. The CDR3 runs 13 residues. This chain's CDR3 is CASSSQQGTEAFF. DNA of the CDR3: TGTGCCAGCAGCTCACAACAGGGGACCGAGGCTTTCTTT.

The J gene is TRBJ2-5, the V gene TRBV20-1; D is possibly TRBD2 (6 bases). Trimming took 3 bases from V and 2 from J, leaving 13 bases between them. The CDR3 loop spans 14 amino acids. Per germline, CDR1 DFQATT and CDR2 SNEGSKA (reference sequence). The CDR3 loop is CSASRTTRQETQYF. The CDR3 region has the DNA TGCAGTGCTAGTCGCACGACTAGACAAGAGACCCAGTACTTC.

The chain links TRBV28 to TRBJ1-6; D gene unclear. Germline V gives CDR1 MDHEN, CDR2 SYDVKM. V was shortened by 7 bases and J by 2 bases, with 9 bases between the two germline ends. The CDR3 has 14 residues. The CDR3 coding sequence is TGTGCCAGCACTCCGAGGGCCTATAATTCACCCCTCCACTTT. Translation gives CASTPRAYNSPLHF.

This clone was detected only a few times. The J gene is TRBJ2-7, the V gene TRBV20-1; 7 bases agree with TRBD1. This CDR3 contains 12 residues. Germline V gene data show CDR1 as DFQATT and CDR2 as SNEGSKA (reference sequence). V lost 3 bases to trimming and J lost 6 bases; unmatched junction nucleotides: 5. CDR3 nucleotides: TGCAGTGCTAGTCCCGGACAGGCCGAGCAGTACTTC. Translating it yields CSASPGQAEQYF.

J is TRBJ1-5 and V is TRBV12-3 or TRBV12-4, with 7 bases identical to TRBD1. CDR3 length: 13 amino acids. The J segment lost 6 bases and the V segment lost 5 bases, leaving 4 bases of the junction unmatched. CDR3 loop: CASSADRVQPQHF. DNA for the CDR3: TGTGCCAGCAGTGCAGACAGGGTTCAGCCCCAGCATTTT.

The V and J genes are TRBV3-1 (or the pseudogene TRBV3-2) and TRBJ1-6; 11 nucleotides align to TRBD1. The V and J ends lost 4 bases and 10 bases, in that order; junction bases with no gene match: 6. The V gene's germline CDR1 is LGHDT and CDR2 YNNKEL (reference sequence). This CDR3 has 15 amino acids. The CDR3 spells CASSLGTGGASPLHF. The CDR3 DNA sequence: TGTGCCAGCAGCCTCGGGACAGGGGGTGCGTCACCCCTCCACTTT.

The chain is built from TRBV9 and TRBJ2-5; 10 bases align to TRBD2. Germline loops: CDR1 SGDLS, CDR2 YYNGEE. The CDR3 contains 19 residues. After removal of 0 bases from V and 1 base from J, the junction contained 12 bases not matched to a gene. The CDR3 nucleotides are TGTGCCAGCAGCGTAGCTACTAGCGGGGCTAGCCGCCCCCAAGAGACCCAGTACTTC. Its translation: CASSVATSGASRPQETQYF. The whole variable domain, filled in from reference TRBV9 and TRBJ2-5, reads DSGVTQTPKHLITATGQRVTLRCSPRSGDLSVYWYQQSLDQGLQFLIQYYNGEERAKGNILERFSAQQFPDLHSELNLSSLELGDSALYFCASSVATSGASRPQETQYFGPGTRLLVL.

The V and J genes are TRBV11-2 and TRBJ1-6; D ambiguous. V was shortened by 7 bases and J by 6 bases, with 10 bases between the two germline ends. The germline gives CDR1 SGHAT, CDR2 FQNNGV. The CDR3 loop spans 13 amino acids. The CDR3 DNA reads as TGTGCCAGCAATATACAGACTAATTCACCCCTCCACTTT. Translating it yields CASNIQTNSPLHF.